A single TCR beta chain is shown here with its context. The antigen remains undetermined. The entry originates in a study of shared clonotypes between healthy human individuals. Study results and caveats: Clonotype sharing levels among donors were expected to vary with sequencing depth. On the whole, naive subsets had larger estimated richness than memory subsets had.

Into CD45RA+ naive and CD45RA-negative memory subsets, the CD4+ cells were split. Profiling relied on immunoSEQ multiplex PCR, and the TCRdb table lists in-frame clones only, not all of them. The top ten clones hold 0.36% of a sample with about 2.4 million clones, 93% of them seen once. The germline CDR1 and CDR2 sequences are MNHNY and SVGAGI (reference sequence). There are 13 residues in the CDR3. Trimming left V 7 bases short and J 9 bases short, with 18 bases between. This TCR derives from a man between 18 and 35 years old in good health. Some clones in this sample may be carry-over from other donors' samples. The J gene is TRBJ1-2, the V gene TRBV6-6; D is possibly TRBD1 (5 bases). The sample consisted of naive CD4+ T cells from PBMCs. Documented subset: CD45RA+ positively selected. Here the CDR3 reads CASTGGLHLRYTF. CDR3 nucleotide sequence: TGTGCCAGCACCGGGGGACTCCATTTACGCTACACCTTC.